These 22 T cell receptor beta chains originate from one sample sequenced in a study of molecular identifiers for immune sequencing clone quantification (dated by TCRdb to 2016 to 2019). The library was prepared using PCR. Sequencing used an Illumina HiSeq 4000. TCRdb trimmed public reads at Q25 via fastp, called clones via MiXCR and kept in-frame beta chains. Each entry merges the rows of one CDR3 protein and shows their most common DNA and genes. The sample table contains 300,000 to 400,000 distinct CDR3 sequences; only one count was recorded for 20% to 25% of them. The ten biggest clones cover under 0.95% of the sample. Sample: naive CD8+ T cells from blood, with Jurkat cell RNA spiked in. What the cell subset or site label conveys for this sample: FACS-sorted CD8+CD4-CCR7+CD45RA+ naive T cells. Receptors were obtained from a human donor in good health. Some libraries in this study had Jurkat cell RNA spiked in.

This clonotype occurred once. At one of its ends the junction is not consistent with the germline gene, which may arise from a read error. The rearrangement uses TRBV3-1 and TRBJ1-2, with 7 bases lining up with TRBD1. The CDR3 runs 17 residues. Germline CDR1 is LGHDT and CDR2 is YNNKEL (reference sequence). The CDR3 DNA reads TGTGCCAGCAGCCAAGGAAAGTACAGGGGACGGGACTATGGCCACACCTTC. Translating gives CASSQGKYRGRDYGHTF.

As to this clonotype: A much larger clone lies a single base off, so this may be a read error. The chain uses TRBV27 and TRBJ2-5; the D gene is possibly TRBD1 (6 bases). The germline CDR1 and CDR2 sequences are MNHEY and SMNVEV (reference sequence). The CDR3 runs to 16 residues. CDR3 DNA sequence: TGTGCCAGCAGTTTATTGGACCCCCAGGGACAAGAGACCCAGTGCTTC. Protein sequence: CASSLLDPQGQETQCF.

This clonotype occurred a few times. The J gene is TRBJ2-3, the V gene TRBV4-1; 10 positions match TRBD2. Trimming at V came to 7 bases and at J to 5 bases, leaving 12 bases not matched to a gene. In germline, CDR1 is MGHRA, CDR2 YSYEKL. The CDR3 totals 16 residues. The CDR3 loop is CASKDGASGGIDTQYF. CDR3 sequence (DNA): TGCGCCAGCAAAGACGGGGCTAGCGGGGGTATAGATACGCAGTATTTT.

This clonotype was recorded at least ten times. The genes are TRBV30 and TRBJ2-2; no definite D call. V dropped 5 bases and J dropped 3 bases, with 7 bases sitting between them. Germline V lookup: CDR1 GTSNPN, CDR2 SVGIG (reference sequence). CDR3 length: 12 residues. The CDR3 sequence: CAWDTYTGELFF. Here the CDR3 DNA reads TGTGCCTGGGACACTTACACCGGGGAGCTGTTTTTT.

About this clonotype itself: This may be a read error: a much more frequent sequence differs by one nucleotide. The chain employs TRBV10-2 and TRBJ2-4, with a weak D call TRBD2 (6 bases). The CDR3 length is 16 residues. Germline-derived CDR1 and CDR2 are WSHSY and SAAADI. CDR3 loop: CACSAGLGIVKNIQYF. The DNA for the CDR3 is TGCGCCTGCAGTGCGGGGCTCGGAATTGTCAAAAACATTCAGTACTTC.

This clonotype has a count of ten or more. V is TRBV10-2 and J is TRBJ1-5, with D possibly matching TRBD1 (6 bases). Germline CDR1 WSHSY, CDR2 SAAADI. The V and J ends lost 10 bases and 0 bases respectively, with 13 bases between them. The CDR3 has 14 amino acids. CDR3 nucleotide sequence: TGCGCCAACCAGACAGGCAATAGCAATCAGCCCCAGCATTTT. Its protein product is CANQTGNSNQPQHF.

The sample holds many counts of this clonotype. The rearrangement joins TRBV30 to TRBJ1-1, with D perhaps matching TRBD1 (6 bases). Per the germline V gene, CDR1 is GTSNPN and CDR2 is SVGIG (reference sequence). V shed 0 bases and J shed 8 bases, with 13 bases lying between them. CDR3 size: 13 residues. CDR3 region: CAWSVLFGGEAFF. As DNA, the CDR3 is TGTGCCTGGAGTGTACTTTTCGGGGGCGAAGCTTTCTTT.

There are many counts of this clonotype. The rearrangement uses TRBV5-1 and TRBJ2-7; 8 positions match TRBD1. The germline V gene has CDR1 SGHRS and CDR2 YFSETQ. V lost 4 bases, J lost 6 bases, and 12 bases stayed unmatched. The CDR3 runs 15 residues. The chain's CDR3 is CASSQGTGVLCEQYF. CDR3 bases: TGCGCCAGCAGCCAGGGGACAGGTGTCCTTTGCGAGCAGTACTTC.

The chain combines TRBV3-2 with TRBJ2-3; whether TRBD1, the table's D call, matches the DNA was not checked. TRBV3-2 is listed as a pseudogene. This CDR3 is built from 16 residues. The DNA of the CDR3 is TGTGCCAGCAGCCTACATCAGAAGGGGGGCACGTATACGCAGTATTTT. Residues: CASSLHQKGGTYTQYF.

Ten or more counts support this clonotype. CDR3 residues: CASSLSGTGLKDTQYF. DNA of the CDR3: TGTGCCAGCAGCTTAAGCGGGACAGGGTTAAAAGATACGCAGTATTTT. The chain employs TRBV5-4 and TRBJ2-3; 9 bases map to TRBD1. The junction had 9 bases not matched to a gene; V was cut back by 2 bases and J by 5 bases. CDR3 size: 16 residues. Germline assignment: CDR1 SGHNT and CDR2 YYREEE (reference sequence).

In its sample, this clonotype was seen many times. The J gene is TRBJ1-1, the V gene TRBV13; D gene uncertain. Germline V gene lookup returns CDR1 PRHDT and CDR2 FYEKMQ (reference sequence). The CDR3 is made up of 14 amino acids. Trimming stripped 4 bases from V and 1 base from J, with 10 bases between. In DNA form, the CDR3 reads TGTGCCAGCAGCTACACAGAGGAGAACACTGAAGCTTTCTTT. This translates into CASSYTEENTEAFF.

This clonotype has a count of ten or more. The CDR3 reads CASSPTDSNTEAFF. DNA of the CDR3: TGTGCCAGCAGCCCAACTGACAGCAACACTGAAGCTTTCTTT. The gene calls are TRBV6-5 and TRBJ1-1; weak D call: TRBD1 (5 bases). The CDR3 covers 14 residues. V was pared by 6 bases and J by 2 bases, with 13 bases between. Germline V gene data show CDR1 as MNHEY and CDR2 as SVGAGI.

Ten or more counts support this clonotype. This chain connects TRBV7-9 to TRBJ2-7; 9 bases map to TRBD1. This CDR3 has 15 amino acids. V was pared by 4 bases and J by 3 bases, with 7 bases of the junction left unmatched. Germline CDR1 and CDR2: SEHNR and FQNEAQ (reference sequence). The CDR3 DNA is TGTGCCAGCAGCTACGGGACAGGGCTGCTCTACGAGCAGTACTTC. It encodes CASSYGTGLLYEQYF.

This clonotype was recorded a few times. The gene calls are TRBV28 and TRBJ2-7; TRBD2 agrees at 10 bases. Germline CDR1 MDHEN, CDR2 SYDVKM. This CDR3 region has 14 residues. Trimming took 6 bases from V and 5 from J; bases not matched to a gene: 7. DNA of the CDR3: TGTGCCAGCAGGTACCTAGCGGGAGTCGACGAGCAGTACTTC. It translates to CASRYLAGVDEQYF.

Worth noting for this clonotype: This may be a read error: a much more frequent sequence differs by one nucleotide. This chain uses TRBV7-6 with TRBJ2-2; weak D call: TRBD1 (6 bases). Trimming stripped 1 base from V and 6 bases from J, with 18 bases between. Per the germline V gene, CDR1 is SGHVS and CDR2 is FNYEAQ. The CDR3 spans 17 residues. The CDR3 nucleotides read TGTGCCAGCAGCTTAGTAAGGGGGTACGAGCGACCCGGGGAGCTGTTTTTT. Encoded protein: CASSLVRGYERPGELFF.

To note about this clonotype: The junction does not match germline at one end; this may be a read error. The chain uses TRBV12-3 or TRBV12-4 and TRBJ2-2, with D perhaps being TRBD1 or TRBD2 (6 bases each). This CDR3 is built from 17 residues. CDR3 nucleotides: TGTGCCAGCAGTTTTATAGGGGGAGGACCGAACACTGGGGAGCTGCTTTTT. Residues: CASSFIGGGPNTGELLF.

This clonotype was counted many times. The chain is built from TRBV27 and TRBJ2-3; 14 bases fit TRBD2. The CDR3 consists of 20 residues. J lost 0 bases, V lost 4 bases, and 12 bases had no gene match. Germline values: CDR1 MNHEY, CDR2 SMNVEV (reference sequence). The CDR3 sequence: CASSSGTSGSAIPSTDTQYF. In nucleotides, the CDR3 is TGTGCCAGCAGTTCCGGGACTAGCGGGAGCGCTATTCCTAGCACAGATACGCAGTATTTT.

This sequence joins TRBV18 and TRBJ1-1, with D possibly matching TRBD1 (5 bases). The V and J ends lost 3 bases and 4 bases respectively, with 21 bases between them. This CDR3 spans 17 amino acids. Germline assignment: CDR1 KGHSH and CDR2 LQKENI. CDR3 loop: CASSPKRWDQGGTEAFF. CDR3 coding DNA: TGTGCCAGCTCACCCAAACGTTGGGATCAGGGCGGCACTGAAGCTTTCTTT.

This clonotype was recorded many times. This sequence joins TRBV14 and TRBJ2-5; 7 bases are a match to TRBD1. Per the germline V gene, CDR1 is SGHDN and CDR2 is FVKESK. V was pared by 6 bases and J by 13 bases, with 17 bases of the junction left unmatched. CDR3 length: 14 amino acids. CDR3: CASSQKIPQGRRYF. DNA of the CDR3: TGTGCCAGCAGTCAGAAAATTCCACAGGGGCGGAGGTACTTC.

This clonotype was counted many times. The chain has TRBV2 and TRBJ2-7; 10 positions agree with TRBD2. The CDR3 contains 16 residues. V gave up 0 bases and J gave up 3 bases; unmatched junction bases: 5. Germline CDR1 is SNHLY and CDR2 is FYNNEI. CDR3 protein: CASSEAPGTSDYEQYF. The CDR3 DNA reads TGTGCCAGCAGTGAAGCCCCCGGGACTAGCGACTACGAGCAGTACTTC.

On this clonotype: The junction does not match germline at one end; this may be a read error. V is TRBV7-8 and J is TRBJ2-7, with a weak D call TRBD2 (5 bases). The CDR3 covers 12 residues. CDR1 and CDR2 (germline): SGHVS, FQNEAQ. The CDR3 nucleotides are TGTGTCAGCAGCTTAGCGCGGTACGAGCAGTACTTC. It specifies CVSSLARYEQYF.

This clonotype came up a few times. V usage is TRBV7-6 and J usage is TRBJ2-6; tentative D call: TRBD2 (6 bases). The CDR3 runs 17 residues. V lost 1 base and J lost 3, with 13 bases in between. Germline CDR1 and CDR2: SGHVS and FNYEAQ. The CDR3 here is CASSLVGEEGGANVLTF. CDR3 coding DNA: TGTGCCAGCAGCTTAGTCGGGGAGGAGGGTGGGGCCAACGTCCTGACTTTC.